Below are 31 T cell receptor beta chains sequenced from a single sample in a study of OX40 agonist ivuxolimab in advanced cancers. Repertoires were generated with immunoSEQ multiplex PCR, while TCRdb's copy carries only in-frame clones and drops some. Here the sample spans just under 45,000 clones, roughly 78% being singletons. Sequencing was performed on CD4+ or CD8+ T cells sorted from blood, taken in a trial of the OX40 agonist ivuxolimab. The receptor source for this set is an adult with an advanced solid tumor such as melanoma, head and neck, liver or kidney cancer.

CDR3 nucleotides: TGTGCCAGCTCCCCATACGGGGGACAGGCTGGCGAAAAACTGTTTTTT. Translation gives CASSPYGGQAGEKLFF. The rearrangement joins TRBV18 to TRBJ1-4, with 8 nucleotides matching TRBD1. V dropped 6 bases and J dropped 8; count of bases not matched to a gene: 14. CDR1 KGHSH and CDR2 LQKENI come from the germline V gene. The CDR3 extends over 16 amino acids.

The rearrangement joins TRBV6-5 to TRBJ1-3; D gene ambiguous. CDR3 length equals 16 residues. Trimming removed 4 bases from V and 2 bases from J, with 15 bases in between. In germline, CDR1 is MNHEY, CDR2 SVGAGI. CDR3 in amino acids: CASSSPSGPAGNTIYF. In DNA form, the CDR3 reads TGTGCCAGCAGTTCCCCATCCGGGCCTGCTGGAAACACCATATATTTT.

The chain recombines TRBV5-1 with TRBJ2-1; D is possibly TRBD2 (6 bases). CDR1 and CDR2 from the germline V gene are SGHRS and YFSETQ. This CDR3 spans 18 amino acids. V gave up 4 bases and J gave up 0 bases, with 20 bases separating them. CDR3 in DNA: TGCGCCAGCAGCGACAAAAAAGGGACTTCTAGCTCCTACAATGAGCAGTTCTTC. Translating gives CASSDKKGTSSSYNEQFF.

This clone was observed a handful of times. CDR3 residues: CASSPGGYNNQPQHF. The DNA of the CDR3 is TGTGCCAGCAGCCCCGGAGGGTATAACAATCAGCCCCAGCATTTT. The chain links TRBV11-2 to TRBJ1-5; D is uncertain. V was trimmed by 5 bases and J by 3 bases, leaving 14 bases between them. The CDR3 has 15 amino acids. From germline, CDR1 is SGHAT and CDR2 FQNNGV.

This clone was recorded a few times. J is TRBJ1-4 and V is TRBV18; D gene uncertain. V was trimmed by 6 bases and J by 5 bases, leaving 16 bases between them. The CDR3 covers 15 residues. Per germline, CDR1 KGHSH and CDR2 LQKENI. The CDR3 DNA follows: TGTGCCAGCTCGAACCGGGAGGATTCGAATGAAAAACTGTTTTTT. This codes for CASSNREDSNEKLFF.

This clone was seen a handful of times. The V gene is TRBV28, the J gene TRBJ1-6; D gene uncertain. This CDR3 spans 14 amino acids. CDR1 and CDR2 (germline): MDHEN, SYDVKM. V was cut by 3 bases and J by 7 bases, with 10 bases left in between. CDR3: CASSFVLRNSPLHF. The DNA for the CDR3 is TGTGCCAGCAGTTTCGTACTTCGGAATTCACCCCTCCACTTT.

The chain combines TRBV2 with TRBJ2-7; 7 bases match TRBD1. The germline V gene has CDR1 SNHLY and CDR2 FYNNEI. Losses at the gene ends were 7 bases for V and 3 bases for J; bases not matched to a gene: 6. The CDR3 length is 13 residues. CDR3 protein: CASNPGTVYEQYF. The CDR3 DNA reads as TGTGCCAGCAATCCTGGGACAGTCTACGAGCAGTACTTC.

V and J are TRBV11-3 and TRBJ1-3, with no clear D. The germline CDR1 and CDR2 sequences are SGHNT and YENEEA. Deletions cut 1 base from V and 0 bases from J, with 10 bases between. The CDR3 spans 16 residues. CDR3 in DNA: TGTGCCAGCAGCTTAGGACCGTCGAGCTCTGGAAACACCATATATTTT. Protein sequence: CASSLGPSSSGNTIYF.

This chain joins TRBV5-1 and TRBJ2-7; 9 bases agree with TRBD1. J gave up 6 bases and V 7 bases, and 5 bases lay outside the gene matches. The germline V gene encodes CDR1 SGHRS and CDR2 YFSETQ. CDR3 length: 12 amino acids. CDR3 protein: CASGQGSGEQYF. CDR3 DNA: TGCGCCAGCGGACAGGGGAGTGGCGAGCAGTACTTC.

V usage is TRBV19 and J usage is TRBJ1-1; perhaps TRBD1 as D (5 bases). V was shortened by 0 bases and J by 0 bases, with 14 bases between the two germline ends. CDR1 and CDR2 from the germline V gene are LNHDA and SQIVND (reference sequence). The CDR3 sequence is 17 residues long. CDR3 in amino acids: CASSIEGTWGMNTEAFF. CDR3 bases: TGTGCCAGTAGTATAGAGGGCACCTGGGGGATGAACACTGAAGCTTTCTTT.

The chain is built from TRBV7-2 and TRBJ2-3; D not certain. V was trimmed by 2 bases and J by 5 bases, leaving 5 bases between them. This CDR3 comprises 12 residues. Germline values: CDR1 SGHTA, CDR2 FQGNSA. The CDR3 bases are TGTGCCAGCAGCTTATGGGGAGATACGCAGTATTTT. Translating gives CASSLWGDTQYF.

The chain is built from TRBV4-3 and TRBJ2-7, with D uncertain. The length of the CDR3 is 13 residues. V was pared by 0 bases and J by 10 bases, with 13 bases between. CDR1 and CDR2 (germline): LGHNA, YSLEER. CDR3 coding DNA: TGCGCCAGCAGCCAAGATTTCACGGCACCACAGTACTTC. Translating it yields CASSQDFTAPQYF.

V is TRBV19 and J is TRBJ2-6; D remains ambiguous. Germline V gene sequence: CDR1 LNHDA, CDR2 SQIVND (reference sequence). The CDR3 is made up of 14 amino acids. Trimming cost V 3 bases and J 4 bases, with 7 bases left between them. The CDR3 here is CASSMGPGANVLTF. The CDR3 nucleotides are TGTGCCAGTAGTATGGGTCCCGGGGCCAACGTCCTGACTTTC.

This clone was recorded once. The chain joins TRBV7-2 to TRBJ1-2, with 8 nucleotides matching TRBD1. Trimming removed 5 bases from V and 5 bases from J; junction bases left unmatched: 4. Germline values: CDR1 SGHTA, CDR2 FQGNSA. The CDR3 has 13 amino acids. CDR3 DNA sequence: TGTGCCAGCAGCACCGGGACAGGATATGGCTACACCTTC. Protein sequence: CASSTGTGYGYTF.

The gene calls are TRBV4-1 and TRBJ2-5, with 7 bases matching TRBD1. This CDR3 has 14 amino acids. Germline values: CDR1 MGHRA, CDR2 YSYEKL. The V gene end was trimmed by 4 bases and the J gene end by 2 bases; junction bases not matched to a gene: 4. The CDR3 nucleotides are TGCGCCAGCAGCCGGGGACAGAGACAAGAGACCCAGTACTTC. Protein: CASSRGQRQETQYF.

This clone was seen a handful of times. V gene TRBV10-3 combines with J gene TRBJ1-5; D is unresolved. The germline V gene has CDR1 ENHRY and CDR2 SYGVKD. V lost 8 bases to trimming and J lost 4 bases, with 6 bases between them. This CDR3 comprises 11 residues. In DNA form, the CDR3 reads TGTGCCATCGGACGAAATCAGCCCCAGCATTTT. Translating gives CAIGRNQPQHF.

The chain combines TRBV20-1 with TRBJ2-5, with 8 bases aligning to TRBD1. CDR3 length: 11 amino acids. The junction had 3 bases not matched to a gene; V was cut back by 7 bases and J by 5 bases. Germline CDR1 and CDR2: DFQATT and SNEGSKA (reference sequence). The DNA for the CDR3 is TGCAGTGTCAGGACAGGGGAGACCCAGTACTTC. It translates to CSVRTGETQYF.

This clone occurred once. The chain recombines TRBV28 with TRBJ1-2; D not resolved. The ends were cut back, 2 bases at V and 8 bases at J, with 9 bases in the middle. CDR1 MDHEN and CDR2 SYDVKM come from the germline V gene. The CDR3 runs to 12 residues. The CDR3 DNA is TGTGCCAGCAGTTTAATCTCTGGGGGCTACACCTTC. It specifies CASSLISGGYTF.

The CDR3 DNA reads as TGTGCCAGCAGTCGGCAGAATGAAAAACTGTTTTTT. Translated, it gives CASSRQNEKLFF. This sequence joins TRBV6-5 and TRBJ1-4, with no clear D. CDR3 length: 12 amino acids. The germline V gene encodes CDR1 MNHEY and CDR2 SVGAGI. V was clipped by 5 bases and J by 5 bases, with 6 bases between them.

The V and J genes are TRBV7-8 and TRBJ1-1, with D possibly TRBD1 on 5 matching bases. The germline V gene encodes CDR1 SGHVS and CDR2 FQNEAQ. There are 15 residues in the CDR3. Trimming took 2 bases from V and 5 from J, leaving 15 bases between them. The DNA for the CDR3 is TGTGCCAGCAGCTTAATACAGGCACCGAGGACTGAAGCTTTCTTT. Protein product: CASSLIQAPRTEAFF. Full variable domain (outside the CDR3, taken from reference TRBV7-8 and TRBJ1-1): GAGVSQSPRYKVAKRGQDVALRCDPISGHVSLFWYQQALGQGPEFLTYFQNEAQLDKSGLPSDRFFAERPEGSVSTLKIQRTQQEDSAVYLCASSLIQAPRTEAFFGQGTRLTVV.

The chain links TRBV11-2 to TRBJ2-1; TRBD2 is a possible D gene (6 bases). Germline values: CDR1 SGHAT, CDR2 FQNNGV. This CDR3 has 17 residues. V was pared by 5 bases and J by 1 base, with 18 bases between. CDR3 region: CASSVLDGSESYNEQFF. CDR3 sequence (DNA): TGTGCCAGCAGCGTCCTAGACGGGAGTGAGTCCTACAATGAGCAGTTCTTC.

The gene calls are TRBV10-3 and TRBJ2-1; 8 bases line up with TRBD2. Germline V CDR1 and CDR2: ENHRY, SYGVKD. There are 13 residues in the CDR3. The junction had 6 bases not matched to a gene; V was cut back by 10 bases and J by 4 bases. Here the CDR3 DNA reads TGTGCCACCTACAGCGGGAGATACAATGAGCAGTTCTTC. It is translated as CATYSGRYNEQFF.

V usage is TRBV27 and J usage is TRBJ2-7, with 8 bases lining up with TRBD2. The CDR3 sequence is 16 residues long. J gave up 2 bases and V 0 bases, and 6 bases lay outside the gene matches. Germline CDR1 reads MNHEY; CDR2 reads SMNVEV (reference sequence). Written as DNA, the CDR3 is TGTGCCAGCAGTTTATCACAAAGCGGGAGAACCTACGAGCAGTACTTC. It specifies CASSLSQSGRTYEQYF.

The chain couples TRBV30 to TRBJ2-5; D gene unclear. Trimming took 0 bases from V and 10 from J, leaving 12 bases between them. Germline lookup yields CDR1 GTSNPN and CDR2 SVGIG (reference sequence). There are 12 residues in the CDR3. The CDR3 nucleotides read TGTGCCTGGAGTGTTAATTTCCGCGACCAGTACTTC. This sequence encodes CAWSVNFRDQYF. The whole variable domain, remainder taken from reference TRBV30 and TRBJ2-5, is SQTIHQWPATLVQPVGSPLSLECTVEGTSNPNLYWYRQAAGRGLQLLFYSVGIGQISSEVPQNLSASRPQDRQFILSSKKLLLSDSGFYLCAWSVNFRDQYFGPGTRLLVL.

This clone was detected once. The rearrangement uses TRBV14 and TRBJ2-1, with 8 nucleotides matching TRBD2. The V segment lost 3 bases and the J segment 7 bases; nucleotides outside the gene matches: 8. CDR3 length: 15 amino acids. Germline CDR1 is SGHDN and CDR2 is FVKESK. CDR3 coding DNA: TGTGCCAGCAGCCAGCTCGGGACTAGAAGAAATGAGCAGTTCTTC. It specifies CASSQLGTRRNEQFF.

The chain links TRBV10-3 to TRBJ1-2; the D is unclear. The length of the CDR3 is 12 residues. Germline values: CDR1 ENHRY, CDR2 SYGVKD. Between the trimmed V and J ends, which lost 2 bases and 2 bases, there was a span of 3 bases. For the CDR3, the DNA is TGTGCCATCAGTGAGAGCAACTATGGCTACACCTTC. This encodes CAISESNYGYTF.

V is TRBV19 and J is TRBJ2-1, with TRBD2 matching over 13 bases. Germline V lookup: CDR1 LNHDA, CDR2 SQIVND (reference sequence). The CDR3 is made up of 19 amino acids. Trimming took 5 bases from V and 2 from J; bases not matched to a gene: 12. This CDR3 is CASSVRLAGGVPTYNEQFF. The CDR3 coding sequence is TGTGCCAGTAGTGTCAGACTAGCGGGAGGCGTCCCTACCTACAATGAGCAGTTCTTC.

The chain combines TRBV29-1 with TRBJ2-1, with a weak D call TRBD2 (5 bases). CDR1 and CDR2 (germline): SQVTM, ANQGSEA. The germline V and J ends were trimmed by 0 bases and 15 bases, with 15 bases remaining between them. This CDR3 spans 12 amino acids. CDR3 sequence: CSVEEYSGMPFF. The CDR3 DNA sequence: TGCAGCGTTGAAGAGTACTCCGGGATGCCGTTCTTC.

The V gene is TRBV7-3, the J gene TRBJ2-3; 12 bases line up with TRBD1. The CDR3 runs to 15 residues. V was pared by 6 bases and J by 4 bases, with 5 bases of the junction left unmatched. The V gene's germline CDR1 is SGHTA and CDR2 FQGTGA. The CDR3, as DNA: TGTGCCAGCAGTACCGGGACAGGGGGCCCAGATACGCAGTATTTT. Its translation: CASSTGTGGPDTQYF. The whole variable domain, filled in from reference TRBV7-3 and TRBJ2-3, reads GAGVSQTPSNKVTEKGKYVELRCDPISGHTALYWYRQSLGQGPEFLIYFQGTGAADDSGLPNDRFFAVRPEGSVSTLKIQRTERGDSAVYLCASSTGTGGPDTQYFGPGTRLTVL.

There are a few counts of this clone. This chain connects TRBV15 to TRBJ1-1; D is ambiguous. The ends were cut back, 3 bases at V and 1 base at J, with 9 bases in the middle. Germline loops: CDR1 LNHNV, CDR2 YYDKDF (reference sequence). CDR3 length equals 14 residues. CDR3 sequence reads: CATSRRTSNTEAFF. In DNA, the CDR3 is TGTGCCACCAGCAGGAGGACCTCGAACACTGAAGCTTTCTTT.

The chain couples TRBV6-6 to TRBJ2-5; D unclear. Germline V gene lookup returns CDR1 MNHNY and CDR2 SVGAGI (reference sequence). Trimming stripped 3 bases from V and 2 bases from J, with 10 bases between. There are 14 residues in the CDR3. In DNA form, the CDR3 reads TGTGCCAGCAGTTATGACACCGGACAAGAGACCCAGTACTTC. This translates into CASSYDTGQETQYF.